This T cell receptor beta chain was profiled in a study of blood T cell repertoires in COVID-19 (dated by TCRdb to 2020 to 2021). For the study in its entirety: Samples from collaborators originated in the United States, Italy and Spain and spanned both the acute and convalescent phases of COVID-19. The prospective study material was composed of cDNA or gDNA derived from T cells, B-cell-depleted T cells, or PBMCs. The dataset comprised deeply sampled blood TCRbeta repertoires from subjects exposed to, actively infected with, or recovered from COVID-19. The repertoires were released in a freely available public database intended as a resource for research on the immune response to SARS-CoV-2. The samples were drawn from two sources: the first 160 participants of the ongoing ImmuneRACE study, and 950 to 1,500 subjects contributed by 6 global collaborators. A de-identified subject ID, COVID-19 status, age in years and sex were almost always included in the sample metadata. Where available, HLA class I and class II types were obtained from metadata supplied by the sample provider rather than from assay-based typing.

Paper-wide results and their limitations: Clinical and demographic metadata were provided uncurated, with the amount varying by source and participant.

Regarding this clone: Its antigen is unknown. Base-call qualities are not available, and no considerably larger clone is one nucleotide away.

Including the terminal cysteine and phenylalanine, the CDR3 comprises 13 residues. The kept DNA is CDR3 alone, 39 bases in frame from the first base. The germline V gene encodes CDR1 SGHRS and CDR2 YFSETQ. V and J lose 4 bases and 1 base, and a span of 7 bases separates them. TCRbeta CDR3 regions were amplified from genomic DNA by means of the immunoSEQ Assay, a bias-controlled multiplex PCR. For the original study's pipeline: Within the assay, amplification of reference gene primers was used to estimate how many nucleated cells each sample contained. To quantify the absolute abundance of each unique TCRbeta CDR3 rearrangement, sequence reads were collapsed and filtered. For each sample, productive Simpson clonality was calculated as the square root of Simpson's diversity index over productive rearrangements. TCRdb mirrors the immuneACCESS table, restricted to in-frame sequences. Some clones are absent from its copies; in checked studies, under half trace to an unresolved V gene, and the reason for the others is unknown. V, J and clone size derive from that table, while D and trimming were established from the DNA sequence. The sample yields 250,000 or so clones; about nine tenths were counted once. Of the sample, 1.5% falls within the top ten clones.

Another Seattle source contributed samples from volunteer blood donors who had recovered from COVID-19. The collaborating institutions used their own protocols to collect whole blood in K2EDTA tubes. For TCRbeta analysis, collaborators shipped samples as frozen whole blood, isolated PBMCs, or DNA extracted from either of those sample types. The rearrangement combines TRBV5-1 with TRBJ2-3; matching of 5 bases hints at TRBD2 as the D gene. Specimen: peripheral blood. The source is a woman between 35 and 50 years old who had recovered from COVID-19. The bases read TGCGCCAGCAGCGTCGGGGGCACAGATACGCAGTATTTT. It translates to CASSVGGTDTQYF.